This TCR beta chain originates from a study of blood T cell repertoires in COVID-19. Turning to the study itself: T cells, B-cell-depleted T cells, or PBMCs supplied cDNA or gDNA.

Original processing methods: Amplifying reference gene primers gave estimates of nucleated cell counts. Repertoires were generated with immunoSEQ multiplex PCR, while TCRdb's copy carries only in-frame clones and drops some. The V and J calls and clone size are taken from that table; D and trimming were inferred from the DNA. In the table there are over 300,000 clones, more than 70% of which are singletons. The TCR was taken from a middle-aged man with acute or convalescent COVID-19. The specimen was peripheral blood.

The CDR3, as DNA: TGTGCCACAGTACCCCCTGGGGGCGGCTACACCTTC. This sequence encodes CATVPPGGGYTF. The chain has TRBV28 and TRBJ1-2, with D possibly being TRBD1 (6 bases). The CDR3 runs to 12 residues. V was pared by 10 bases and J by 8 bases, with 17 bases between. The germline CDR1 and CDR2 sequences are MDHEN and SYDVKM.